This T cell receptor (beta chain) was observed in a study of blood T cell repertoires in COVID-19. Trimming left V 4 bases short and J 4 bases short, with 16 bases between. The CDR3 length is 15 residues. CDR1 and CDR2 from the germline V gene are LGHNA and YSLEER. Clones were read by immunoSEQ multiplex PCR, and TCRdb kept only the in-frame ones, dropping some. The sample yields 310,000 or so clones, roughly 87% seen once. The gene calls are TRBV4-3 and TRBJ1-1, with a tentative D call TRBD1 (5 bases). The sequenced material came from PBMCs or T cells enriched from blood (not recorded which). The sequence was collected from a young woman who had recovered from COVID-19. As DNA, the CDR3 is TGCGCCAGCAGCCTCGCCCTGGGGGGGGGCACTGAAGCTTTCTTT. Its translation is CASSLALGGGTEAFF.